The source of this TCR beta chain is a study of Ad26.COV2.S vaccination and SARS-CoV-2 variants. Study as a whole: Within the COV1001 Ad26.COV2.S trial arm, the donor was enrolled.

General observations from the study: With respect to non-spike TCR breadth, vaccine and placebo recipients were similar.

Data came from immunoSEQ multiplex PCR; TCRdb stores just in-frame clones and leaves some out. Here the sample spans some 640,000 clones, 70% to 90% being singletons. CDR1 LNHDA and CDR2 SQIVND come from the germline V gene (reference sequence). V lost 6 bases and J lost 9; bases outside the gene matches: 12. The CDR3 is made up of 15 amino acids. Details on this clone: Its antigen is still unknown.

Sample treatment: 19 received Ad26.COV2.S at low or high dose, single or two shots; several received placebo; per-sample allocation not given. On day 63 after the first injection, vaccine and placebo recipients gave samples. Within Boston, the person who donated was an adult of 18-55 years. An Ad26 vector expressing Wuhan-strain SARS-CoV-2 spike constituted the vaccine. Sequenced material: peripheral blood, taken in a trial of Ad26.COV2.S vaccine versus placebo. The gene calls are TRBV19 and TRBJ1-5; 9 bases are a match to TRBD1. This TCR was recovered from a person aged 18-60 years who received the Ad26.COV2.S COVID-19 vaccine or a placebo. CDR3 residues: CASRSMGTGILPQHF. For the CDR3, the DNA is TGTGCCAGTAGGTCGATGGGGACAGGGATTTTGCCCCAGCATTTT. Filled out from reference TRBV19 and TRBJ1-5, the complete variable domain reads DGGITQSPKYLFRKEGQNVTLSCEQNLNHDAMYWYRQDPGQGLRLIYYSQIVNDFQKGDIAEGYSVSREKKESFPLTVTSAQKNPTAFYLCASRSMGTGILPQHFGDGTRLSIL.